The source of this T cell receptor beta chain is a study of technical replicates of blood from a handful of donors. Assay used: immunoSEQ multiplex PCR; TCRdb lists only in-frame clones, some missing. Among approximately 88,000 clones listed, 90% to 98% were seen once. In germline, CDR1 is MGHRA, CDR2 YSYEKL. The CDR3 is 15 residues long. Between the trimmed V and J ends, which lost 0 bases and 2 bases, there was a span of 11 bases. Sequencing was done on a sample of T cells isolated from PBMCs. This clonotype originated in a human donor in good health. V usage is TRBV4-1 and J usage is TRBJ2-7; the D gene is possibly TRBD2 (6 bases). The CDR3 region has the DNA TGCGCCAGCAGCCAAGATGACCCGGGAGCCTACGAGCAGTACTTC. This sequence encodes CASSQDDPGAYEQYF.